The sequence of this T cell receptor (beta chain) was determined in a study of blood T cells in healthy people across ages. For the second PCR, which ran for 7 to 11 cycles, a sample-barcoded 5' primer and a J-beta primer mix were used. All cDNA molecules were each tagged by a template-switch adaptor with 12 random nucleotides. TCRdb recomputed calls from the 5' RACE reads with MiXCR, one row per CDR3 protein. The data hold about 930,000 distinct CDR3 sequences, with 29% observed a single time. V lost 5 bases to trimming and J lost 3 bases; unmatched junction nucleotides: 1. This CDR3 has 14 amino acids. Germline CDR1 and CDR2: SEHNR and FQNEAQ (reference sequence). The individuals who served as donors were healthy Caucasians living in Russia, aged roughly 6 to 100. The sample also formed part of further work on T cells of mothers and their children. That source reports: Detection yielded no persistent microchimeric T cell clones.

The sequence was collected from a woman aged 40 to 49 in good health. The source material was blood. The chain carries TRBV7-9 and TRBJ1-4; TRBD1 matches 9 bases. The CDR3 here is CASSRQGANEKLFF. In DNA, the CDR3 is TGTGCCAGCAGCCGACAGGGGGCTAATGAAAAACTGTTTTTT.